This TCR beta chain is from a study of T cells in Graves' hyperthyroidism and ophthalmopathy. Regarding the study as a whole: Ophthalmopathy was predicted by the model a median of about six months ahead of onset. Also found in blood were most expanded thyroid clonotypes above 0.001. A model using 13 V-J features told ophthalmopathy apart from stable hyperthyroidism.

Each person with ophthalmopathy scored at least 3 on the Clinical Activity Score, reached NOSPECS grade 4 or higher, and had been ill under 3 months. This clonotype was recorded at least ten times. Its antigen is unidentified. This CDR3 has 14 residues. The V gene's germline CDR1 is SGHRS and CDR2 YFSETQ. V shed 0 bases, J shed 4 bases, and the junction held 0 bases outside the gene matches. RNA transcripts yielded amplified TCR beta CDR3 regions. In the first-round RT-PCR of the TCR CDR3, the HTBI primer set was used. A single record per CDR3 protein comes from TCRdb applying MiXCR to the multiplex PCR reads. The sample includes around 250,000 distinct CDR3 sequences, about 17% of them seen just once.

The chain links TRBV5-1 to TRBJ2-2; TRBD1 aligns across 7 bases. The TCR sequence derives from a woman in her late teens or twenties with Graves' ophthalmopathy. The sequencing sample was made of blood. For the CDR3, the DNA is TGCGCCAGCAGCTTGGGACAGGGCACCGGGGAGCTGTTTTTT. As protein: CASSLGQGTGELFF.